This T cell receptor beta chain was observed in a study of blood T cell repertoires in COVID-19. About the research overall: Both acute and convalescent COVID-19 samples were obtained from the United States, Italy and Spain. T cells, B-cell-depleted T cells, or PBMCs supplied cDNA or gDNA.

The CDR3 extends over 13 amino acids. Germline CDR1 and CDR2: LGHNA and YSLEER. Trimming stripped 2 bases from V and 3 bases from J, with 8 bases between. In the authors' methods: Using reference gene primer amplification, nucleated cell counts were estimated. Profiling relied on immunoSEQ multiplex PCR, and the TCRdb table lists in-frame clones only, not all of them. D and trimming were read from the DNA, whereas the V and J calls and clone size are those reported in that table. The sample consists of some 250,000 clones, around 84% of them appearing once. The sequence was obtained from a woman aged 70 to 79 with active or convalescent COVID-19. Sequenced sample: peripheral blood. This rearrangement joins TRBV4-3 to TRBJ2-7; D remains unclear. Written as DNA, the CDR3 is TGCGCCAGCAGCCAATTTTCAGGCTACGAGCAGTACTTC. Residues: CASSQFSGYEQYF.